This T cell receptor (beta chain) was recovered during a study of cytomegalovirus exposure and HLA in healthy donors. For this clone: Its antigen is as yet unknown.

A multiplex PCR was run with 60 Vbeta primers and 13 Jbeta primers. Generated by immunoSEQ multiplex PCR, the TCRdb table keeps only in-frame clones and is missing some. This table has about 190,000 clones, around four fifths appearing once. This CDR3 comprises 14 residues. Deletions cut 4 bases from V and 0 bases from J, with 8 bases between. CDR1 SGHKS and CDR2 YYEKEE come from the germline V gene (reference sequence). General study findings and limits: The study listed approximately 170 cytomegalovirus-associated TCR beta chains. After further analysis at a later stage, roughly 16,000 TCR beta sequences were associated with HLA alleles at 0.05 false discovery rate.

The source material was PBMCs. The gene calls are TRBV5-5 and TRBJ2-1; D is perhaps TRBD2 (5 bases). This TCR was sampled from a man in his fifties in good health and CMV-seronegative. The CDR3 region has the DNA TGTGCCAGCAGCCTCCGGGACTCCTACAATGAGCAGTTCTTC. Its translation is CASSLRDSYNEQFF.